This note documents a single T cell receptor (beta chain) sequence. In the authors' workflow: It was from reference gene primer amplification that nucleated cell counts were estimated. Profiling relied on immunoSEQ multiplex PCR, and the TCRdb table lists in-frame clones only, not all of them. D and trimming come from the DNA, and the V and J calls and clone size come from that table. The sample holds about 330,000 clones, roughly 87% seen once. The Seattle patients joined while their infection was active and were tracked longitudinally afterward. The source of the sample is a study of blood T cell repertoires in COVID-19. Study information: COVID-19 samples from acute and convalescent phases originated in the United States, Italy and Spain. T cells, B-cell-depleted T cells, or PBMCs supplied cDNA or gDNA.

The germline V gene has CDR1 KGHSH and CDR2 LQKENI. The CDR3 is 16 residues long. J was trimmed by 2 bases and V by 2 bases; bases with no gene match: 2. This TCR came from a man in his thirties or forties with COVID-19, enrolled during active disease. V usage is TRBV18 and J usage is TRBJ2-5, with 13 bases aligning to TRBD2. Material: peripheral blood. CDR3 nucleotide sequence: TGTGCCAGCTCACCAAGGACTAGCGGGGGACAAGAGACCCAGTACTTC. The encoded protein is CASSPRTSGGQETQYF.